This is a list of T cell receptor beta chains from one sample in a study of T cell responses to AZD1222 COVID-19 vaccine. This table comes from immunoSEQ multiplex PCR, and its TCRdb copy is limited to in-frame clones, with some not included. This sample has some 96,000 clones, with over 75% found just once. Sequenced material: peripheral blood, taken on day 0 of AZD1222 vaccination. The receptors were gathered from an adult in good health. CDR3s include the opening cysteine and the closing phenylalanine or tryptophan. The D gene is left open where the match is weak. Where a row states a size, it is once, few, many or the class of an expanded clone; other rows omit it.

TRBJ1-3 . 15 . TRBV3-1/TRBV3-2 TGTGCCAGCAGCCAGGTGTGGGGGGCTGGAAACACCATATATTTT CASSQVWGAGNTIYF
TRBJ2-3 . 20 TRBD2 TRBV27 TGTGCCAGCAGTTTATCCCCTAGCGGGCTGGTTCTACCTAGCACAGATACGCAGTATTTT CASSLSPSGLVLPSTDTQYF
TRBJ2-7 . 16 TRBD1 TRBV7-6 TGTGCCAGCAGCCCAACCCCGGGACAGAGCTCCTACGAGCAGTACTTC CASSPTPGQSSYEQYF
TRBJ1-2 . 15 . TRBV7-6 TGTGCCAGCAGCTTACATACCGGGCCCAGTGCGGGCTACACCTTC CASSLHTGPSAGYTF
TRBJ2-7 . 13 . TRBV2 TGTGCCAGCAGTGAACCATTTACCTACGAGCAGTACTTC CASSEPFTYEQYF
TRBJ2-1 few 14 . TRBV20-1 TGCAGTGCTAGTTGGGATCGCCACTACAATGAGCAGTTCTTC CSASWDRHYNEQFF
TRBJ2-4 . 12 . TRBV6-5 TGTGCCAGCAGTACGGGGCGAAACATTCAGTACTTC CASSTGRNIQYF
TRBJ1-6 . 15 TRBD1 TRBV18 TGTGCCAGCTCACCCGGACAGGGAGGATACTCACCCCTCCACTTT CASSPGQGGYSPLHF
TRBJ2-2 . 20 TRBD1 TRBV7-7 TGTGCTAGCAGCTTAAATTTCGCGCGGACAGGGAGTAGGAACACCGGGGAGCTGTTTTTT CASSLNFARTGSRNTGELFF
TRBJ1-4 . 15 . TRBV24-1 TGTGCCACCAGCCCCGAACCGGGGTTGAACGAAAAACTGTTTTTT CATSPEPGLNEKLFF
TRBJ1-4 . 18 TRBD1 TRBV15 TGTGCCACCAGCAGAGGCCCTTCGACAGGGTGGGCCAATGAAAAACTGTTTTTT CATSRGPSTGWANEKLFF
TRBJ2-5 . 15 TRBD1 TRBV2 TGTGCCAGCAGCCTGGGACAGGCCCAGAGTGAGACCCAGTACTTC CASSLGQAQSETQYF
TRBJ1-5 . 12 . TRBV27 TGTGCCAGTAGGACCTCGAATCAGCCCCAGCATTTT CASRTSNQPQHF
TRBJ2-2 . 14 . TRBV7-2 TGTGCCAGCAGCTCTTATCAGGGCACCGGGGAGCTGTTTTTT CASSSYQGTGELFF
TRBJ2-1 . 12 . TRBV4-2 TGTGCCAGCAGCCACCTCACAGGTGAGCAGTTCTTC CASSHLTGEQFF
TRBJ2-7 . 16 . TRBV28 TGTGCCAGCAGCCTTCCCGGGCCCCGGAACCCCTACGAGCAGTACTTC CASSLPGPRNPYEQYF
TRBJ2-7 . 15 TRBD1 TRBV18 TGTGCCAGCTCACCACAGACAGGGCCCTCTCTATCCCCGAACTTC CASSPQTGPSLSPNF
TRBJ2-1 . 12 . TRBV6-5 TGTGCCAGCAGCCCCGCGGGGTATGAGCAGTTCTTC CASSPAGYEQFF
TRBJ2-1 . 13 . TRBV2 TGTGCCAGCAGTGAAAGAGGATACAATGAGCAGTTCTTC CASSERGYNEQFF
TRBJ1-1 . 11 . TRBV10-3 TGTGCCATCAGTGACGGCACTGAAGCTTTCTTT CAISDGTEAFF
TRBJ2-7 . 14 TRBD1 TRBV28 TGTGCCAGCAGTTTATGGGACAGGGGCTACGAGCAGTACTTC CASSLWDRGYEQYF
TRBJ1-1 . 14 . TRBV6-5 TGTGCCAGCAGCCCAGGGACGGCCTACACTGAAGCTTTCTTT CASSPGTAYTEAFF